Listed below are T cell receptor beta chains from one sample, sequenced in a study of CD8 T cells in ankylosing spondylitis. MiXCR, run by TCRdb on the 5' RACE reads, gives a single entry per CDR3 protein. The sample has 110,000 to 150,000 distinct CDR3 sequences; 8% to 9% are singletons. The sequenced material came from synovial fluid, either unsorted or a sorted T cell fraction (not recorded which). These receptors all stem from a male donor with ankylosing spondylitis. The CDR3 runs from the conserved cysteine through the conserved F or W. Fields, in order: J gene, clone size, V gene, D gene, CDR3 DNA, CDR3 protein. A D gene is named only where the DNA matches it firmly. A clone size is listed for some rows: how often the clone was seen (once, few, many), or a class if it is expanded.

>TRBJ2-2|NA|TRBV20-1|NA
TGCAGTGCTAGTGCCAGCCTCGCGAACACCGGGGAGCTGTTTTTT
CSASASLANTGELFF
>TRBJ1-1|few|TRBV12-3/TRBV12-4|NA
TGTGCCAGCAGTTTAGTTGGGAGTTACACTGAAGCTTTCTTT
CASSLVGSYTEAFF
>TRBJ2-4|once|TRBV12-3/TRBV12-4|TRBD2
TGTGCCAGCAGTTCCACCCCCGGGACTAGCGGGGGGGAGTCGGTCATTCAGTACTTC
CASSSTPGTSGGESVIQYF
>TRBJ2-1|few|TRBV7-2|NA
TGTGCCAGCAGCGCCGAAGGCTGGACAGTTGAGCAGTTCTTC
CASSAEGWTVEQFF
>TRBJ2-5|few|TRBV6-5|NA
TGTGCCAGCAGTTACTCTGCCACCGCGGTCGGGAAGACCCAGTACTTC
CASSYSATAVGKTQYF
>TRBJ2-7|few|TRBV28|TRBD2
TGTGCCAGCAGCCGACTAGCGGGTGGGTACGAGCAGTACTTC
CASSRLAGGYEQYF
>TRBJ2-5|many|TRBV5-1|NA
TGCGCCAGCAGAGAGGCACTTACGCGGGAGACCCAGTACTTC
CASREALTRETQYF
>TRBJ1-4|NA|TRBV4-1|NA
TGCGCCAGCAGCCAAGTCGGCAGGGGCTACCTTAATGAAAAACTGTTTTTT
CASSQVGRGYLNEKLFF
>TRBJ2-1|NA|TRBV21-1|NA
TGTGCCAGCAGCAAAGGGGGACTAGCCGGGGCAAGTGAGCAGTTCTTC
CASSKGGLAGASEQFF
>TRBJ1-2|many|TRBV13|NA
TGTGCCAGCAGCCGAGACAGTTTCTATGGCTACACCTTC
CASSRDSFYGYTF
>TRBJ1-1|few|TRBV6-2/TRBV6-3|TRBD1
TGTGCCAGCAGCAGACAGGGATGGAACACTGAAGCTTTCTTT
CASSRQGWNTEAFF
>TRBJ1-5|medium-sized|TRBV12-5|NA
TGTGCTAGTGCCTTGGAACGGGAGGGTTATCAGCCCCAGCATTTT
CASALEREGYQPQHF
>TRBJ2-5|NA|TRBV5-5|NA
TGTGCCAGCAGCTTGTTTCAGAAGCAAGAGACCCAGTACTTC
CASSLFQKQETQYF
>TRBJ2-7|many|TRBV27|TRBD2
TGTGCCAGCAGCCGTAGCGGGGGGGCCCCCGAGCAGTACTTC
CASSRSGGAPEQYF
>TRBJ2-3|NA|TRBV9|NA
TGTGCCAGCAGCTGGGGCAGAAACCCCAGCACAGATACGCAGTATTTT
CASSWGRNPSTDTQYF
>TRBJ1-1|few|TRBV7-2|NA
TGTGCCAGCAGCTCGGACCCGCACACTGAAGCTTTCTTT
CASSSDPHTEAFF
>TRBJ1-2|many|TRBV20-1|TRBD1
TGCAGTGCCCCTAACAGGGGAAACTATGGCTACACCTTC
CSAPNRGNYGYTF
>TRBJ2-3|many|TRBV12-3/TRBV12-4|TRBD1
TGTGCCAGCAGTTTAGGGCAGGGGGCATTCACAGATACGCAGTATTTT
CASSLGQGAFTDTQYF
>TRBJ1-1|NA|TRBV6-2/TRBV6-3|NA
TGTGCCAGCAGTTACCCTACCGGGACAATGAACACTGAAGCTTTCTTT
CASSYPTGTMNTEAFF
>TRBJ2-7|many|TRBV20-1|NA
TGCAGTGCCCCGGAAGCGGGCAAGATTTACGAGCAGTACTTC
CSAPEAGKIYEQYF
>TRBJ2-3|many|TRBV11-2|NA
TGTGCCAGCAGCAGCTACACAGATACGCAGTATTTT
CASSSYTDTQYF
>TRBJ2-3|many|TRBV6-5|NA
TGTGCCAGCAGTTACTCGAGAGGGATCGGAGATACGCAGTATTTT
CASSYSRGIGDTQYF
>TRBJ2-7|NA|TRBV20-1|NA
TGCAGTGCTAGAGATACAGGGACGGCATACTACGAGCAGTACTTC
CSARDTGTAYYEQYF
>TRBJ1-1|few|TRBV5-6|NA
TGTGCCAGCAGCTTGGTTGGGGGCGCGAACACTGAAGCTTTCTTT
CASSLVGGANTEAFF
>TRBJ2-3|few|TRBV15|NA
TGTGCCACCAGCCGAAGACGGCAAACTAGCACAGATACGCAGTATTTT
CATSRRRQTSTDTQYF
>TRBJ1-1|NA|TRBV7-9|NA
TGTGCCAGCAGCTGGGCCAGGGAGGACACTGAAGCTTTCTTT
CASSWAREDTEAFF
>TRBJ2-3|medium-sized|TRBV5-1|TRBD2
TGCGCCAGCAGCTTCCTAGCGGAGGCAGATACGCAGTATTTT
CASSFLAEADTQYF
>TRBJ1-6|many|TRBV5-1|NA
TGCGCCAGCAGCTTAGGGGAGCGGCGTTCACCCCTCCACTTT
CASSLGERRSPLHF
>TRBJ1-1|many|TRBV29-1|NA
TGCAGCGTTGCGTCCTGGGAGAACACTGAAGCTTTCTTT
CSVASWENTEAFF
>TRBJ2-3|NA|TRBV20-1|NA
TGCAGTGCCGAGTCTGGCGGGGTTAAGGATACGCAGTATTTT
CSAESGGVKDTQYF
>TRBJ1-6|NA|TRBV5-1|NA
TGCGCCAGCAGCTTCTCCCAGTCGGGGAATTCACCCCTCCACTTT
CASSFSQSGNSPLHF
>TRBJ2-7|few|TRBV7-2|TRBD2
TGTGCCAGCAGCTTAGTTCTAGCGGGAGCCGACGAGCAGTACTTC
CASSLVLAGADEQYF
>TRBJ1-4|NA|TRBV28|NA
TGTGCCAGCACCACGTGGACAGCTAAAGGTGAAAAACTGTTTTTT
CASTTWTAKGEKLFF
>TRBJ2-1|NA|TRBV15|TRBD2
TGTGCCACCAGCCCCAGCGGGGCCTCTGGAAGTGAGCAGTTCTTC
CATSPSGASGSEQFF
>TRBJ2-2|many|TRBV18|NA
TGTGCCAGCTCACCAAGCACTAGCTTCACCGGGGAGCTGTTTTTT
CASSPSTSFTGELFF
>TRBJ2-7|few|TRBV18|NA
TGTGCCAGCTCACCCGCAGGGCTGGACGAGCAGTACTTC
CASSPAGLDEQYF
>TRBJ2-7|NA|TRBV18|TRBD2
TGTGCCAGCTCACCACGAAGCGGGAGGGATACCGAGCAGTACTTC
CASSPRSGRDTEQYF
>TRBJ2-1|NA|TRBV6-4|TRBD1
TGTACCAGCAGTAAGGGACAGGGCCCTGCTAGCTCCTACAATGAGCAGTTCTTC
CTSSKGQGPASSYNEQFF
>TRBJ2-3|few|TRBV6-4|NA
TGTGCCAGCAGTGAGAGTGGCGAAGGGTCAGATACGCAGTATTTT
CASSESGEGSDTQYF